A selection of T cell receptor beta chains follows, all from one sample in a study of cytomegalovirus exposure and HLA in healthy donors. TCRdb's copy holds only in-frame clones and misses some; the assay was immunoSEQ multiplex PCR. Among 110,000 to 150,000 clones, 60% to 80% were seen once, and the ten largest hold approximately 1.6%. The source material was PBMCs. Receptor source: a woman aged 25 to 45 in good health and CMV-seronegative. CDR3s include the opening cysteine and the closing phenylalanine or tryptophan. A D gene is named only where the DNA matches it firmly. Only part of the rows carry a size: once, few, many, or a class if the clone is expanded.

>NA|13|NA|TRBJ1-3|TRBV6-4
CASTLRVGNTIYF
TGTGCCAGCACCCTGAGGGTAGGAAACACCATATATTTT
>TRBD2|15|NA|TRBJ2-3|TRBV5-1
CASERGGLGTDTQYF
TGCGCCAGTGAACGGGGGGGGCTCGGCACAGATACGCAGTATTTT
>TRBD1|19|once|TRBJ1-6|TRBV28
CASIPQGGKTGSYNSPLHF
TGTGCCAGCATCCCGCAGGGGGGCAAAACCGGCTCCTATAATTCACCCCTCCACTTT
>NA|13|NA|TRBJ2-7|TRBV19
CASSMGSSYEQYF
TGTGCCAGTAGTATGGGGAGCTCCTACGAGCAGTACTTC
>TRBD1|14|few|TRBJ2-2|TRBV28
CASRGQGAPGELFF
TGTGCCAGCAGGGGACAGGGGGCCCCCGGGGAGCTGTTTTTT
>NA|15|NA|TRBJ2-1|TRBV6-1
CASSVGGTSYNEQFF
TGTGCCAGCAGTGTGGGGGGTACCTCCTACAATGAGCAGTTCTTC
>TRBD2|15|NA|TRBJ2-2|TRBV19
CASSMTSGAPGELFF
TGTGCCAGTAGTATGACTAGCGGGGCCCCCGGGGAGCTGTTTTTT
>NA|14|NA|TRBJ1-5|TRBV28
CASSMGHSNQPQHF
TGTGCCAGCAGCATGGGGCATAGCAATCAGCCCCAGCATTTT
>NA|16|NA|TRBJ1-4|TRBV25-1
CASSSPGGSHNEKLFF
TGTGCCAGCAGTTCCCCGGGGGGTTCCCATAATGAAAAACTGTTTTTT
>TRBD1|13|few|TRBJ1-5|TRBV7-2
CASSRGPDQPQHF
TGTGCCAGCAGCAGGGGGCCGGATCAGCCCCAGCATTTT
>TRBD2|15|NA|TRBJ2-7|TRBV5-1
CASSLETSGPYEQYF
TGCGCCAGCAGCTTGGAGACTAGCGGTCCCTACGAGCAGTACTTC
>NA|15|NA|TRBJ2-7|TRBV15
CATSRDRGATYEQYF
TGTGCCACCAGCAGAGATCGGGGGGCTACGTACGAGCAGTACTTC
>TRBD1|16|NA|TRBJ1-2|TRBV6-1
CASSEEFKGGVYGYTF
TGTGCCAGCAGTGAAGAATTCAAAGGGGGCGTCTATGGCTACACCTTC
>TRBD2|14|once|TRBJ2-7|TRBV16
CASSQSLASYEQYF
TGTGCCAGCAGCCAATCACTAGCGTCCTACGAGCAGTACTTC
>NA|14|NA|TRBJ2-5|TRBV30
CAWSVPPDGKTQYF
TGTGCCTGGAGTGTACCCCCCGATGGCAAGACCCAGTACTTC
>NA|14|NA|TRBJ2-3|TRBV28
CASSLGEYTDTQYF
TGTGCCAGCAGCCTCGGGGAGTACACAGATACGCAGTATTTT
>TRBD2|16|few|TRBJ2-3|TRBV7-2
CASIEGRGRSTDTQYF
TGTGCCAGCATCGAAGGGCGGGGGAGAAGCACAGATACGCAGTATTTT
>TRBD2|15|NA|TRBJ2-3|TRBV6-1
CASSQSGGAIDTQYF
TGTGCCAGCAGTCAAAGCGGGGGGGCGATAGATACGCAGTATTTT
>NA|15|NA|TRBJ1-2|TRBV6-5
CASSFGRGIDYGYTF
TGTGCCAGCAGTTTTGGCAGGGGAATAGACTATGGCTACACCTTC
>TRBD1|16|NA|TRBJ1-2|TRBV5-1
CASRHDPGQGAQGYTF
TGCGCCAGCAGGCACGACCCGGGACAGGGGGCGCAGGGCTACACCTTC
>NA|13|NA|TRBJ1-3|TRBV6-1
CASTSGYRNTIYF
TGTGCCAGCACCTCAGGGTATCGAAACACCATATATTTT
>NA|16|NA|TRBJ1-3|TRBV28
CASNEGRVGSGNTIYF
TGTGCCAGCAACGAGGGCCGGGTGGGAAGTGGAAACACCATATATTTT
>TRBD2|13|NA|TRBJ2-3|TRBV11-2
CATGLAGVITQYF
TGTGCTACGGGACTAGCGGGAGTAATTACGCAGTATTTT
>NA|14|NA|TRBJ1-5|TRBV27
CASSFRGSNQPQHF
TGTGCCAGCAGTTTCAGGGGTAGCAATCAGCCCCAGCATTTT
>NA|13|NA|TRBJ1-1|TRBV28
CASRGLGDTEAFF
TGTGCCAGCAGGGGCTTAGGGGACACTGAAGCTTTCTTT
>TRBD1|15|NA|TRBJ2-2|TRBV7-9
CASSLGQKGTGELFF
TGTGCCAGCAGCCTGGGACAGAAAGGCACCGGGGAGCTGTTTTTT
>NA|18|few|TRBJ2-3|TRBV28
CASSFQPRGAYISDTQYF
TGTGCCAGCAGTTTCCAGCCTCGGGGGGCCTATATTTCTGATACGCAGTATTTT
>NA|12|once|TRBJ2-7|TRBV7-8
CAIRSGPYEQYF
TGTGCCATCCGCAGTGGTCCCTACGAGCAGTACTTC
>NA|13|few|TRBJ2-1|TRBV19
CASSRDRYNEQFF
TGTGCCAGTAGTCGGGATCGATACAATGAGCAGTTCTTC
>NA|14|NA|TRBJ1-3|TRBV11-2
CASSTWSGGNTIYF
TGTGCCAGCAGCACCTGGAGCGGCGGAAACACCATATATTTT
>TRBD1|15|NA|TRBJ2-1|TRBV19
CASSNFGQGYNEQFF
TGTGCCAGTAGTAACTTTGGACAGGGATACAATGAGCAGTTCTTC